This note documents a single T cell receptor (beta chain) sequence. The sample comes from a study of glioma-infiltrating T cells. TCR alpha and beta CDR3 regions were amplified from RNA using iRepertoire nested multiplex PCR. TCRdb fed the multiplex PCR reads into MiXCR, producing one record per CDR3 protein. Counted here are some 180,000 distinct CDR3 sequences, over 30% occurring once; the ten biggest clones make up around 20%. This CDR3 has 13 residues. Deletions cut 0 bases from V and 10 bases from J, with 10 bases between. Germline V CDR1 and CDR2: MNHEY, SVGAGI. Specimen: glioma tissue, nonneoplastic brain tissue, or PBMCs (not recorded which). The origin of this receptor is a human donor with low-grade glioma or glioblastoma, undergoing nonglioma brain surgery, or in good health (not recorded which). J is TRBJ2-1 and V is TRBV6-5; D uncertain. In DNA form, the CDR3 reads TGTGCCAGCAGTTACTCGAGGAGAGCAGAGCAGTTCTTC. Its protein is CASSYSRRAEQFF.